The 11 T cell receptor beta chains given below trace back to one sample, sequenced in a study of blood T cells in healthy people across ages. The authors ran a second PCR of about 6 to 12 cycles using a sample-barcoded 5' primer and a J-beta primer mix. TCRdb fed the 5' RACE reads into MiXCR, producing one record per CDR3 protein. The sample comprises about 1,400,000 distinct CDR3 sequences, approximately 59% of which are singletons, and 5.5% to 8% rests with the top ten. The sequenced sample consisted of blood. The receptors were sampled from a man between 18 and 29 years old in good health.

The CDR3: CASSLADSSRDQYF. The CDR3 DNA reads TGTGCCAGCAGTTTAGCGGATTCTAGCCGGGACCAGTACTTC. The gene calls are TRBV12-3 or TRBV12-4 and TRBJ2-7; D may correspond to TRBD1 or TRBD2 (5 bases each). Trimming removed 0 bases at V and 10 bases at J, with 16 bases between. The CDR3 is made up of 14 amino acids.

The chain uses TRBV28 and TRBJ2-2; D may be TRBD1 (5 bases). The germline CDR1 and CDR2 sequences are MDHEN and SYDVKM. Trimming cost V 11 bases and J 3 bases, with 10 bases left between them. The CDR3 sequence is 12 residues long. CDR3 coding DNA: TGTGCCTCAGGGTCGCACACCGGGGAGCTGTTTTTT. Encoded protein: CASGSHTGELFF.

The chain employs TRBV7-9 and TRBJ2-4; no clear D gene. The J call may be mistaken, given a closer DNA end match to TRBJ2-7. CDR1 is SEHNR, CDR2 FQNEAQ, per germline (reference sequence). The CDR3 runs 11 residues. CDR3 nucleotides: TGTGCCAGCAAGGAGTTGGACGAGCAGTACTTC. Residues: CASKELDEQYF.

V gene TRBV29-1 combines with J gene TRBJ2-1, with D unresolved. CDR1 is SQVTM and CDR2 is ANQGSEA in the germline V gene. V was shortened by 8 bases and J by 0 bases, with 11 bases between the two germline ends. CDR3 length: 13 amino acids. The CDR3 nucleotides are TGCAGCCCTTTCATAAGCTCCTACAATGAGCAGTTCTTC. This gives the protein CSPFISSYNEQFF.

The V and J genes are TRBV30 and TRBJ2-7, with unresolved D. Deletions cut 2 bases from V and 2 bases from J, with 7 bases between. The CDR3 loop spans 12 amino acids. Germline loops: CDR1 GTSNPN, CDR2 SVGIG (reference sequence). The CDR3 sequence is CAWSMSTYEQYF. The CDR3 region has the DNA TGTGCCTGGAGTATGTCAACCTACGAGCAGTACTTC.

The chain has TRBV28 and TRBJ2-4; D is perhaps TRBD1 (6 bases). The CDR3 contains 13 residues. The germline V gene has CDR1 MDHEN and CDR2 SYDVKM. V dropped 5 bases and J dropped 13 bases, with 18 bases sitting between them. The CDR3 protein is CASSPLGQSKQYF. In DNA, the CDR3 is TGTGCCAGCAGTCCGCTTGGACAGAGCAAGCAGTACTTC.

This clonotype has more than one count but fewer than ten. The rearrangement uses TRBV4-3 and TRBJ2-3; D gene ambiguous. The CDR3 has 16 amino acids. CDR1 is LGHNA, CDR2 YSLEER, per germline. V lost 2 bases and J 2 bases, leaving 14 bases between the germline ends. The CDR3 loop reads CASSQYSPWATDTQYF. The DNA for the CDR3 is TGCGCCAGCAGCCAATATTCTCCTTGGGCCACAGATACGCAGTATTTT.

V is TRBV7-9 and J is TRBJ1-1, with 8 bases matching TRBD1. This CDR3 is 16 amino acids long. Trimming at V came to 1 base and at J to 1 base, leaving 5 bases not matched to a gene. Looked up from germline, CDR1 is SEHNR and CDR2 is FQNEAQ (reference sequence). Written as DNA, the CDR3 is TGTGCCAGCAGCTTAGTAGGGACAGGTTCGAACACTGAAGCTTTCTTT. It codes for CASSLVGTGSNTEAFF.

J is TRBJ2-1 and V is TRBV15, with 8 bases lining up with TRBD2. Trimming removed 0 bases from V and 1 base from J; junction bases left unmatched: 11. The CDR3 loop spans 19 amino acids. Germline V CDR1 and CDR2: LNHNV, YYDKDF (reference sequence). In nucleotides, the CDR3 is TGTGCCACCAGCAGAGATCTCCGGGAGGGCCAGAGGTCCTACAATGAGCAGTTCTTC. Protein sequence: CATSRDLREGQRSYNEQFF.

V is TRBV6-2 or TRBV6-3 and J is TRBJ1-2; possibly TRBD1 for D (6 bases). This CDR3 has 13 residues. Trimming left V 8 bases short and J 4 bases short, with 14 bases between. From germline, CDR1 is MNHEY and CDR2 SVGEGT. The chain's CDR3 is CASAEGVFYGYTF. The CDR3 DNA follows: TGTGCCAGCGCCGAGGGGGTATTCTATGGCTACACCTTC.

V usage is TRBV20-1 and J usage is TRBJ1-2, with no clear D. The germline CDR1 and CDR2 sequences are DFQATT and SNEGSKA (reference sequence). V lost 5 bases and J 1 base, leaving 8 bases between the germline ends. CDR3 size: 12 residues. The CDR3 nucleotides are TGCAGTGCTGAGGACGGTAACTATGGCTACACCTTC. Its protein product is CSAEDGNYGYTF.